The sequence of this TCR beta chain was determined in a study of blood T cell repertoires in COVID-19. The overall study: The United States, Italy and Spain supplied acute and convalescent COVID-19 samples. T cells, B-cell-depleted T cells, or PBMCs provided the cDNA or gDNA that served as material.

Original processing methods: Reference gene primer amplification gave nucleated cell count estimates. Produced via immunoSEQ multiplex PCR; TCRdb's table is partial and in-frame only. V and J calls and clone size are those listed in that table; D and trimming were worked out from the DNA. This sample has about 150,000 clones, with 75% to 90% found just once. The age range of participants was 18 to 89 years, with residence in under 30 US areas. CDR3 length: 15 residues. The rearrangement joins TRBV21-1 to TRBJ1-5; the table names TRBD1, a call not compared with the DNA. TRBV21-1 is assigned pseudogene status. The sequenced sample consisted of PBMCs or T cells enriched from blood (not recorded which). The sequence derives from a man aged 45-65 years who had recovered from COVID-19. CDR3 in amino acids: CASSKWVRDDQPQHF. In nucleotides, the CDR3 is TGTGCCAGCAGCAAATGGGTCAGGGATGATCAGCCCCAGCATTTT.